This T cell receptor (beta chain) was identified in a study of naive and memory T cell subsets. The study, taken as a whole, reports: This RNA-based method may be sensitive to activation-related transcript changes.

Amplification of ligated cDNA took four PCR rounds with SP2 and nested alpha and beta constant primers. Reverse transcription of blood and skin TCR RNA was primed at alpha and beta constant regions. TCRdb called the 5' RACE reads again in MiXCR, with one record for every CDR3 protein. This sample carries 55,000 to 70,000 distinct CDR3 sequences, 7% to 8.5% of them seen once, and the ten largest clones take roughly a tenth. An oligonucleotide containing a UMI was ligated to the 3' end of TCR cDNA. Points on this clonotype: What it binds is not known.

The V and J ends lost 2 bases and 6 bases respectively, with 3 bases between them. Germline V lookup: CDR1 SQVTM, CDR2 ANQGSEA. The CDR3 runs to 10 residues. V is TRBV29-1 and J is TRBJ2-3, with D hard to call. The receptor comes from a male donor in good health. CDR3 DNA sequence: TGCAGCGTTGAACAGGATACGCAGTATTTT. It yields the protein CSVEQDTQYF.